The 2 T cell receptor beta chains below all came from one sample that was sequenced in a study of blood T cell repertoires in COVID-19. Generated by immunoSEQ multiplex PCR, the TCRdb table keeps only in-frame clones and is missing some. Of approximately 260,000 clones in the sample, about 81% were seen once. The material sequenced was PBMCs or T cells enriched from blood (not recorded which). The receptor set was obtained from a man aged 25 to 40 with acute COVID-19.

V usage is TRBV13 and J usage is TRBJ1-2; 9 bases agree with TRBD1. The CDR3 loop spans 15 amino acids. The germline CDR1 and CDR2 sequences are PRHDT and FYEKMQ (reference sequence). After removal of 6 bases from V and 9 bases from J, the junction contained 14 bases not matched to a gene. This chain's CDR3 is CASSFEGQGFRSYTF. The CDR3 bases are TGTGCCAGCAGTTTCGAAGGACAGGGGTTTAGGAGCTACACCTTC.

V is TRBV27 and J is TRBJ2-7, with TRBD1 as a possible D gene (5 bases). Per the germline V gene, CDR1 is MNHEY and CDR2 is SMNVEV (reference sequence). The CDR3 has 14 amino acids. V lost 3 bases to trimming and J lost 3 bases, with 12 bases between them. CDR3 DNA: TGTGCCAGCAGTTTTGCTAGGACACGCTACGAGCAGTACGTC. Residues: CASSFARTRYEQYV.